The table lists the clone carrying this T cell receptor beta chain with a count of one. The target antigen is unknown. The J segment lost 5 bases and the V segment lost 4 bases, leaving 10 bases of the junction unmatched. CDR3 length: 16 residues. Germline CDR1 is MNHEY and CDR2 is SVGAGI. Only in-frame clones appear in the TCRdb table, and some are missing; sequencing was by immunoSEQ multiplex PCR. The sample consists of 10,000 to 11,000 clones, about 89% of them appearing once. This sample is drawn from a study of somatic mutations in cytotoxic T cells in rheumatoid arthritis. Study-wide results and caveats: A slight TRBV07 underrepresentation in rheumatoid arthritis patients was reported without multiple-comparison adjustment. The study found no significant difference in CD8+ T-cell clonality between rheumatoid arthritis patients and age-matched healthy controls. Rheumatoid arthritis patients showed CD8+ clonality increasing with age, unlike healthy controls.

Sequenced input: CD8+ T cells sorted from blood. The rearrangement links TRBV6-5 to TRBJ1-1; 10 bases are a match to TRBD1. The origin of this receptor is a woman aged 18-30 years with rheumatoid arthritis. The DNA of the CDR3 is TGTGCCAGCAGTTCTCGGGACAGGGGTTTTGGAACTGAAGCTTTCTTT. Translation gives CASSSRDRGFGTEAFF.